A selection of T cell receptor beta chains follows, all from one sample in a study of response to subunit inactivated influenza vaccine. Each CDR3 protein is one row after TCRdb ran MiXCR on the RT-PCR reads. The sample consists of 290,000 or so distinct CDR3 sequences, approximately 23% of them appearing once. The sample consisted of PBMCs from blood, taken roughly 20 months after vaccination. Receptors were obtained from a man between 50 and 70 years old who received an inactivated influenza vaccine. CDR3s include the opening cysteine and the closing phenylalanine or tryptophan. A D gene is named only where the DNA matches it firmly. Not all rows give a size; the values are once, few, many and, for expanded clones, a class.

size: -; J: TRBJ1-4; D: -; V: TRBV6-1; CDR3: CASTPRGGANEKLFF; DNA: TGTGCCAGCACCCCCCGGGGGGGTGCTAATGAAAAACTGTTTTTT
size: few; J: TRBJ1-6; D: -; V: TRBV7-9; CDR3: CASSLSNNSPLHF; DNA: TGTGCCAGCAGCCTATCTAATAATTCACCCCTCCACTTT
size: many; J: TRBJ1-3; D: -; V: TRBV30; CDR3: CAWREDRHSGNTIYF; DNA: TGTGCCTGGAGAGAGGACAGACACTCTGGAAACACCATATATTTT
size: -; J: TRBJ1-1; D: TRBD1; V: TRBV19; CDR3: CASSSRDRGNTEAFF; DNA: TGTGCCAGTAGTAGCCGGGACAGGGGGAACACTGAAGCTTTCTTT
size: -; J: TRBJ2-1; D: TRBD2; V: TRBV18; CDR3: CASSPPGLAGLNEQFF; DNA: TGTGCCAGCTCACCACCTGGACTAGCGGGGCTCAATGAGCAGTTCTTC
size: few; J: TRBJ1-6; D: -; V: TRBV6-5; CDR3: CASSSMSLYNSPLHF; DNA: TGTGCCAGCAGTTCTATGTCCCTCTATAATTCACCCCTCCACTTT
size: -; J: TRBJ1-5; D: -; V: TRBV12-3/TRBV12-4; CDR3: CASSFAAVGNQPQHF; DNA: TGTGCCAGCAGTTTTGCAGCGGTAGGGAATCAGCCCCAGCATTTT
size: few; J: TRBJ1-1; D: -; V: TRBV29-1; CDR3: CSVEEFGGYGATEAFF; DNA: TGCAGCGTTGAAGAGTTTGGGGGATACGGGGCCACTGAAGCTTTCTTT
size: -; J: TRBJ2-5; D: TRBD2; V: TRBV12-3/TRBV12-4; CDR3: CASSFTSGTEETQYF; DNA: TGTGCCAGCAGTTTTACTAGCGGGACTGAAGAGACCCAGTACTTC
size: few; J: TRBJ2-1; D: TRBD2; V: TRBV29-1; CDR3: CSAAGPSSYNEQFF; DNA: TGCAGCGCAGCGGGACCCAGCTCCTACAATGAGCAGTTCTTC
size: few; J: TRBJ1-1; D: -; V: TRBV3-1; CDR3: CASSQGVRTEAFF; DNA: TGTGCCAGCAGCCAAGGGGTTAGGACTGAAGCTTTCTTT
size: many; J: TRBJ2-2; D: TRBD1; V: TRBV28; CDR3: CATSGQGYTGELFF; DNA: TGTGCCACCTCGGGACAGGGGTACACCGGGGAGCTGTTTTTT
size: -; J: TRBJ2-7; D: -; V: TRBV7-9; CDR3: CASSTSDGVSLYF; DNA: TGTGCCAGCAGCACCTCGGACGGAGTCTCCCTGTACTTC
size: few; J: TRBJ1-2; D: -; V: TRBV7-2; CDR3: CASSFGRTAPYGYTF; DNA: TGTGCCAGCAGCTTCGGACGTACGGCGCCCTATGGCTACACCTTC
size: -; J: TRBJ1-1; D: TRBD1; V: TRBV7-9; CDR3: CASSSRQGVRPNTEAFF; DNA: TGTGCCAGCAGCTCGCGACAGGGGGTGCGACCGAACACTGAAGCTTTCTTT
size: many; J: TRBJ2-2; D: TRBD1; V: TRBV5-1; CDR3: CASSLDRVANTGELFF; DNA: TGCGCCAGCAGCCTTGACAGGGTTGCGAACACCGGGGAGCTGTTTTTT
size: -; J: TRBJ2-5; D: -; V: TRBV4-1; CDR3: CASRRGLYQETQYF; DNA: TGCGCCAGCCGCAGGGGTCTGTACCAAGAGACCCAGTACTTC
size: -; J: TRBJ2-2; D: TRBD2; V: TRBV4-3; CDR3: CASSWSSGGTGELFF; DNA: TGCGCCAGCAGCTGGTCTAGCGGGGGCACCGGGGAGCTGTTTTTT
size: -; J: TRBJ2-3; D: -; V: TRBV6-5; CDR3: CASNLTCPAPSF; DNA: TGTGCCAGCAATTTGACTTGCCCGGCCCCCTCCTTT
size: many; J: TRBJ1-5; D: -; V: TRBV19; CDR3: CASSIGREFNQPQHF; DNA: TGTGCCAGTAGTATTGGTAGGGAGTTCAATCAGCCCCAGCATTTT
size: -; J: TRBJ2-7; D: TRBD1; V: TRBV4-2; CDR3: CASSQEDRAAYEQYF; DNA: TGTGCCAGCAGCCAAGAAGACAGGGCGGCCTACGAGCAGTACTTC
size: few; J: TRBJ2-1; D: -; V: TRBV28; CDR3: CASTPALSYNEQFF; DNA: TGTGCCAGCACCCCGGCCCTCTCCTACAATGAGCAGTTCTTC
size: few; J: TRBJ1-4; D: TRBD1; V: TRBV12-3/TRBV12-4; CDR3: CASSPTGGLSNEKLFF; DNA: TGTGCCAGCAGCCCAACAGGGGGCCTGTCTAATGAAAAACTGTTTTTT
size: few; J: TRBJ1-3; D: -; V: TRBV12-3/TRBV12-4; CDR3: CASSFSDTIYF; DNA: TGTGCCAGCAGTTTTAGCGACACCATATATTTT
size: -; J: TRBJ2-7; D: -; V: TRBV5-1; CDR3: CASGRDGSYEQYF; DNA: TGCGCCAGCGGCCGGGACGGCTCCTACGAGCAGTACTTC
size: -; J: TRBJ2-7; D: -; V: TRBV10-3; CDR3: CAIMVGNYEQYF; DNA: TGTGCCATCATGGTAGGAAACTACGAGCAGTACTTC
size: few; J: TRBJ2-1; D: -; V: TRBV29-1; CDR3: CSVLRQNNEQFF; DNA: TGCAGCGTCCTAAGACAGAACAATGAGCAGTTCTTC
size: -; J: TRBJ2-3; D: -; V: TRBV20-1; CDR3: CSANPSGGATTDTQYF; DNA: TGCAGTGCGAACCCTAGTGGGGGCGCTACCACAGATACGCAGTATTTT
size: -; J: TRBJ1-5; D: -; V: TRBV19; CDR3: CASSISGTNQPQHF; DNA: TGTGCCAGTAGTATATCCGGGACCAATCAGCCCCAGCATTTT
size: -; J: TRBJ1-1; D: -; V: TRBV6-2/TRBV6-3; CDR3: CASSYDGGQVTEAFF; DNA: TGTGCCAGCAGTTACGATGGGGGGCAGGTAACTGAAGCTTTCTTT
size: -; J: TRBJ2-7; D: -; V: TRBV20-1; CDR3: CSARRAETYEQYF; DNA: TGCAGTGCTCGCAGGGCGGAGACCTACGAGCAGTACTTC
size: -; J: TRBJ2-3; D: -; V: TRBV20-1; CDR3: CSAIGAVGTDTQYF; DNA: TGCAGTGCGATAGGAGCAGTGGGCACAGATACGCAGTATTTT
size: -; J: TRBJ2-2; D: -; V: TRBV7-6; CDR3: CASTPNFWGYTNTGELFF; DNA: TGTGCCAGCACCCCAAATTTCTGGGGATACACGAACACCGGGGAGCTGTTTTTT
size: few; J: TRBJ1-2; D: TRBD1; V: TRBV4-2; CDR3: CASSQTTGDGYTF; DNA: TGTGCCAGCAGCCAGACTACAGGGGATGGCTACACCTTC
size: -; J: TRBJ2-1; D: TRBD2; V: TRBV20-1; CDR3: CSASGRALLNEQFF; DNA: TGCAGTGCTAGTGGGAGGGCCTTATTAAATGAGCAGTTCTTC
size: few; J: TRBJ2-7; D: TRBD1; V: TRBV29-1; CDR3: CSASSSGTAYEQYF; DNA: TGCAGCGCTTCCTCTTCCGGGACAGCCTACGAGCAGTACTTC
size: -; J: TRBJ2-5; D: -; V: TRBV10-3; CDR3: CAIRSSGNGETQYF; DNA: TGTGCCATCAGAAGTTCGGGTAACGGAGAGACCCAGTACTTC
size: -; J: TRBJ1-1; D: -; V: TRBV18; CDR3: CASSAPRTENTESFF; DNA: TGTGCCAGCTCCGCCCCGAGGACAGAAAACACTGAATCTTTCTTT
size: few; J: TRBJ2-1; D: -; V: TRBV12-3/TRBV12-4; CDR3: CASSSVAGAYNEQFF; DNA: TGTGCCAGCAGCTCTGTGGCAGGCGCTTACAATGAGCAGTTCTTC
size: many; J: TRBJ1-4; D: -; V: TRBV15; CDR3: CATSRDGQINEKLFF; DNA: TGTGCCACCAGCAGAGACGGCCAAATAAATGAAAAACTGTTTTTT
size: few; J: TRBJ2-2; D: TRBD2; V: TRBV12-3/TRBV12-4; CDR3: CASSSQRKGLAGGRRGELFF; DNA: TGTGCCAGCAGTTCCCAAAGGAAGGGACTAGCGGGAGGACGTAGGGGGGAGCTGTTTTTT
size: -; J: TRBJ1-2; D: -; V: TRBV12-3/TRBV12-4; CDR3: CASSTTVGYGYTF; DNA: TGTGCCAGCAGCACGACCGTGGGCTATGGCTACACCTTC
size: few; J: TRBJ2-2; D: -; V: TRBV5-6; CDR3: CASSLGDGGELFF; DNA: TGTGCCAGCAGCTTGGGCGATGGCGGGGAGCTGTTTTTT
size: many; J: TRBJ1-1; D: -; V: TRBV3-1; CDR3: CASSQQQGNTEAFF; DNA: TGTGCCAGCAGCCAACAACAGGGGAACACTGAAGCTTTCTTT
size: many; J: TRBJ2-5; D: -; V: TRBV28; CDR3: CASSQQETQYF; DNA: TGTGCCAGCAGCCAACAAGAGACCCAGTACTTC
size: few; J: TRBJ1-5; D: TRBD1; V: TRBV12-3/TRBV12-4; CDR3: CASSLGQGVNQPQHF; DNA: TGTGCCAGCAGTTTAGGACAGGGAGTCAATCAGCCCCAGCATTTT
size: few; J: TRBJ2-7; D: TRBD2; V: TRBV29-1; CDR3: CSAETSGSGQYF; DNA: TGCAGCGCCGAGACTAGCGGGAGTGGACAGTACTTC
size: -; J: TRBJ2-7; D: -; V: TRBV6-1; CDR3: CASSESAGKPEQYF; DNA: TGTGCCAGCAGTGAAAGTGCGGGGAAGCCCGAGCAGTACTTC
size: few; J: TRBJ1-5; D: TRBD1; V: TRBV4-2; CDR3: CASSQTGSGQPQHF; DNA: TGTGCCAGCAGCCAGACAGGGTCTGGTCAGCCCCAGCATTTT
size: -; J: TRBJ1-3; D: -; V: TRBV20-1; CDR3: CSARKGIISGNTIYF; DNA: TGCAGTGCTAGGAAGGGGATTATCTCTGGAAACACCATATATTTT
size: -; J: TRBJ2-1; D: TRBD2; V: TRBV7-6; CDR3: CASSLEPAGGYNEQFF; DNA: TGTGCCAGCAGCTTAGAACCAGCGGGGGGCTACAATGAGCAGTTCTTC
size: -; J: TRBJ1-5; D: -; V: TRBV19; CDR3: CASSIFPGRNQPQHF; DNA: TGTGCCAGTAGTATATTCCCAGGCCGAAATCAGCCCCAGCATTTT